The following is a T cell receptor (beta chain) sequence with its context. Antigen: not known. RNA amounts of roughly 0.45 to 1 ug underwent reverse transcription with random hexamers. Multiplex immunoSEQ PCR targeted 54 Vbeta and 13 Jbeta TCR beta segments. In TCRdb, the immunoSEQ multiplex PCR reads were re-called with MiXCR into one record per CDR3 protein. Of fewer than 85,000 distinct CDR3 sequences in the sample, over 90% were seen once. The data are from a study of CD8 T cells in Susac syndrome. Study-wide results and limits: It was acknowledged in the study that its TCR sequencing and HLA analysis involved a relatively small number of individuals. In total CD8+ repertoires, around 17 Susac-specific public clones were detected, and CD8+ TEMRA repertoires contained about 5.

CDR3 length: 15 amino acids. Germline V gene data show CDR1 as SEHNR and CDR2 as FQNEAQ (reference sequence). The V end was cut by 2 bases, the J end by 4 bases, with 14 bases between. The genes are TRBV7-9 and TRBJ1-2; a possible D gene is TRBD1 (6 bases). The TCR comes from a human donor with Susac syndrome. Sequenced input: CD8+ T cells from PBMCs. CDR3 in amino acids: CASSLSGQPFYGYTF. The CDR3 DNA follows: TGTGCCAGCAGCTTATCCGGACAGCCCTTCTATGGCTACACCTTC.